This T cell receptor (beta chain) was identified in a study of radiotherapy plus CTLA-4 blockade in lung cancer. Across the study: Objective responses occurred in around 18% of patients; 31% had disease control. Study-level results: TCR clones from tumors expanded in blood after radiotherapy plus ipilimumab. It was early blood T cell clone dynamics, with interferon-beta, that reportedly best predicted response.

TCRdb keeps only in-frame clones here, not all; method: immunoSEQ multiplex PCR. The data show 70,000 to 90,000 clones, roughly 78% seen once. Focal radiation plus CTLA-4 blockade with ipilimumab was administered to patients who had chemo-refractory metastatic non-small-cell lung cancer. This clone was detected a few times. Antigen unknown. This TCR was recovered from a human donor with non-small cell lung cancer who had a complete response to radiotherapy plus ipilimumab. This specimen was peripheral blood, taken from a patient treated with radiotherapy plus ipilimumab.

The CDR3 coding sequence is TGTGCCAGCAGCTTTGGGGAGGGGTCGGACGAGCAGTACGTC. Its protein is CASSFGEGSDEQYV. The gene calls are TRBV5-8 and TRBJ2-7, with 7 bases identical to TRBD2. The CDR3 runs 14 residues. V lost 2 bases, J lost 5 bases, and 7 bases stayed unmatched. CDR1 and CDR2 (germline): SGHTS, YDEGEE.